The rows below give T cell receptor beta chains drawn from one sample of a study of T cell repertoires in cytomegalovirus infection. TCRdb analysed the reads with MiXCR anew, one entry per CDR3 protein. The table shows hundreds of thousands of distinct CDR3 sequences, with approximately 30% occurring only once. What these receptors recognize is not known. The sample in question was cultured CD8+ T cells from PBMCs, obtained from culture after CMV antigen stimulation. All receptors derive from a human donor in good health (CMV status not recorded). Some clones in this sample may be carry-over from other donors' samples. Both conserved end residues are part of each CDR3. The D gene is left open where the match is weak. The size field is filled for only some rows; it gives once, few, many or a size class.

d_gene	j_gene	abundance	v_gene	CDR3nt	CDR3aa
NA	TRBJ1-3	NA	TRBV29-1	TGCAGCGTTGATGATGGGGCCTCTGGAAACACCATATATTTT	CSVDDGASGNTIYF
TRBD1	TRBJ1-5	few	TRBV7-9	TGTGCCAGCAGCGGGACAGGGATCAATCAGCCCCAGCATTTT	CASSGTGINQPQHF
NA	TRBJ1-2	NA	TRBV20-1	TGCAGTGCTCCCACCTGGTATGGCTACACCTTC	CSAPTWYGYTF
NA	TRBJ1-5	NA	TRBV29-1	TGCAGCGTTGAAGGGACGGTAAACTGGGAAAATCAGCCCCAGCATTTT	CSVEGTVNWENQPQHF
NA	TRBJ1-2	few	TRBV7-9	TGTGCCAGCACCCTTTCAGGCAGGGTAGCTAACTATGGCTACACCTTC	CASTLSGRVANYGYTF
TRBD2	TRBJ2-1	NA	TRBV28	TGTGCCAGCCGGGGGGGACTAGCGGGGGTGAATGAGCAGTTCTTC	CASRGGLAGVNEQFF
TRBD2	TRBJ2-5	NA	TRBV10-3	TGTGCCACCCGGGGGGGGGGCACTCTCCAAGAGACCCAGTACTTC	CATRGGGTLQETQYF
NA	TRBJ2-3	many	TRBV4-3	TGCGCCAGCAGCCAAGATCCGGCAGTATCAGATACGCAGTATTTT	CASSQDPAVSDTQYF
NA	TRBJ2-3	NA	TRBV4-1	TGCGCCAGCAGCCAAGAAGGCTGGTCGACAGATACGCAGTATTTT	CASSQEGWSTDTQYF
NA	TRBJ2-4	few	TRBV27	TGTGCCAGCACCCCGCTCGACTATCTAGCCAAAAACATTCAGTACTTC	CASTPLDYLAKNIQYF
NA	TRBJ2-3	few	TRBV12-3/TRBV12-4	TGTGCCAGCAGTTTTCCCCCGGGGGCTACAGATACGCAGTATTTT	CASSFPPGATDTQYF
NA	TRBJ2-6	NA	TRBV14	TGTGCCAGCAGCATTCACCTGCGGGGGGCCAACGTCCTGACTTTC	CASSIHLRGANVLTF
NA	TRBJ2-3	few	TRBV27	TGTGCCAGCACTTTTAGTGCCAGCACAGATACGCAGTATTTT	CASTFSASTDTQYF
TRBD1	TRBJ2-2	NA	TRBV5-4	TGTGCCAGCGGCGACAGGGGTCCTACCGGGGAGCTGTTTTTT	CASGDRGPTGELFF
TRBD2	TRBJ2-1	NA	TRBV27	TGTGCCAGCAGTTGGGGGACGGGGGGCAATGAGCAGTTCTTC	CASSWGTGGNEQFF
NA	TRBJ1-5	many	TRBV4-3	TGCGCCAGCAGCCAAGATCGGGGTCAGCCCCAGCATTTT	CASSQDRGQPQHF
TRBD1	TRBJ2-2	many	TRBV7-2	TGTGCCAGCACATCCAACAGGGGCCCAGCCGGGGAGCTGTTTTTT	CASTSNRGPAGELFF
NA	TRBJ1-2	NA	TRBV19	TGTGCCAGTAGTATTCTGGTTCAGCTTAATGGCTACACCTTC	CASSILVQLNGYTF
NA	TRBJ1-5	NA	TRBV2	TGTGCCAGCAGTGAGCAGGGAGGAGATCAGCCCCAGCATTTT	CASSEQGGDQPQHF
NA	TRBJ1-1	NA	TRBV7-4	TGTGCCAGCAGCTCTAATCGACAGATTCACACTGAAGCTTTCTTT	CASSSNRQIHTEAFF
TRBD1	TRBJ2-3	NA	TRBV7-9	TGTGCCAGCAGCACCCCAACAGGGGGCCCGACAGATACGCAGTATTTT	CASSTPTGGPTDTQYF
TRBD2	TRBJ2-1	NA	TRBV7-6	TGTGCCAACAGCTCCCCGGGGGGGGCGGGGGGCCCTCTACTTTCCTACAATGAGCAGTCCTTC	CANSSPGGAGGPLLSYNEQSF